This T cell receptor (beta chain) comes out of a study of CD8 T cells in ankylosing spondylitis. Deletions cut 5 bases from V and 2 bases from J, with 15 bases between. This CDR3 is built from 15 residues. CDR1 is LNHNV, CDR2 YYDKDF, per germline (reference sequence). TCRdb re-called the 5' RACE reads through MiXCR, storing one row per CDR3 protein. The sample includes about 800,000 distinct CDR3 sequences, about 10% of them seen just once. Study-wide points: A motif in TCR beta, a set of several highly homologous variants, appeared characteristic of ankylosing spondylitis blood. Matched ankylosing spondylitis synovial fluid reportedly contained a significantly enriched population of disease-linked clones. Existing reports had already noted some motif variants in reactive arthritis synovial fluid and blood.

This clonotype has only a few counts. The antigen is unknown. Input material: blood, either unsorted or a sorted T cell fraction (not recorded which). This receptor was taken from a male donor with ankylosing spondylitis. The chain combines TRBV15 with TRBJ1-1, with D possibly matching TRBD1 (5 bases). The CDR3 region has the DNA TGTGCCACCAGCCGAAATCCCGGGGCCAACACTGAAGCTTTCTTT. This gives the protein CATSRNPGANTEAFF.